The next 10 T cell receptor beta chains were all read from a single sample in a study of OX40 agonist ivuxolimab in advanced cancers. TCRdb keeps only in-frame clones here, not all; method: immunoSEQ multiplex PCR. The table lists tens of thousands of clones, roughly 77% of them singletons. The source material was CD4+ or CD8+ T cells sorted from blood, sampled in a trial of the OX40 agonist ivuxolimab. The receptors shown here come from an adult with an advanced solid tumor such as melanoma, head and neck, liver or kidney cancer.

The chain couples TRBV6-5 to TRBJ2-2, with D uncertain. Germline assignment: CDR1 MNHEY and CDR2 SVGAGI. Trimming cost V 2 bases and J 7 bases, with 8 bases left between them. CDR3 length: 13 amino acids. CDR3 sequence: CASSYLGNGELFF. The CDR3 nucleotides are TGTGCCAGCAGTTACCTCGGAAACGGGGAGCTGTTTTTT.

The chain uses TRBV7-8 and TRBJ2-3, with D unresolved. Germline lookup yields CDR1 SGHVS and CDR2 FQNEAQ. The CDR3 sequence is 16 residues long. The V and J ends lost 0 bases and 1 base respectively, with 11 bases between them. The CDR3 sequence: CASSLAAGSGTDTQYF. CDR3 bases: TGTGCCAGCAGCTTAGCGGCAGGCTCTGGCACAGATACGCAGTATTTT.

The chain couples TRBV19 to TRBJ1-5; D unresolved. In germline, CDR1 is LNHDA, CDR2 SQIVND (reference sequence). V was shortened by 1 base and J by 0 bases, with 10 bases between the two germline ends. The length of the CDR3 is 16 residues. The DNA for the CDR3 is TGTGCCAGTAGTATAGGGCAGGCTTATAGCAATCAGCCCCAGCATTTT. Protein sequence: CASSIGQAYSNQPQHF.

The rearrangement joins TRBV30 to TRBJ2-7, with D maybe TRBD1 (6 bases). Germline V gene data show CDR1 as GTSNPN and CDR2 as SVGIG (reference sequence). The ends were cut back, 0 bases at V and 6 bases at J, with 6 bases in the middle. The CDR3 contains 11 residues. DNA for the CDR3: TGTGCCTGGAGTGTAGGGGGCGAGCAGTACTTC. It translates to CAWSVGGEQYF. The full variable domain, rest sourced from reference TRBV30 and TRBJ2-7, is SQTIHQWPATLVQPVGSPLSLECTVEGTSNPNLYWYRQAAGRGLQLLFYSVGIGQISSEVPQNLSASRPQDRQFILSSKKLLLSDSGFYLCAWSVGGEQYFGPGTRLTVT.

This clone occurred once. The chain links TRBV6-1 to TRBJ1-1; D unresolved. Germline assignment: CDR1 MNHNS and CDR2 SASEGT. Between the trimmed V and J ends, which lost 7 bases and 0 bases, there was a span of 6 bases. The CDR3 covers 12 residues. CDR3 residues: CASNFLNTEAFF. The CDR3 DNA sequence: TGTGCCAGCAATTTCTTGAACACTGAAGCTTTCTTT.

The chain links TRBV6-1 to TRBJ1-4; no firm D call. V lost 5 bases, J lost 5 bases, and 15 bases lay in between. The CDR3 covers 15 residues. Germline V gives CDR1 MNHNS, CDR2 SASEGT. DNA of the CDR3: TGTGCCAGCAGTACATTCATAAGTAGGAATGAAAAACTGTTTTTT. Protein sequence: CASSTFISRNEKLFF.

The CDR3 sequence: CATSRSVLSYEQYF. The CDR3 nucleotides read TGTGCCACCAGCAGATCGGTCCTCTCCTACGAGCAGTACTTC. The V and J genes are TRBV15 and TRBJ2-7; D not certain. Trimming took off 2 bases at V and 0 bases at J, with 8 bases between the two ends. This CDR3 has 14 residues. Germline CDR1 LNHNV, CDR2 YYDKDF (reference sequence). The complete variable domain, with remaining parts taken from reference TRBV15 and TRBJ2-7, reads DAMVIQNPRYQVTQFGKPVTLSCSQTLNHNVMYWYQQKSSQAPKLLFHYYDKDFNNEADTPDNFQSRRPNTSFCFLDIRSPGLGDTAMYLCATSRSVLSYEQYFGPGTRLTVT.

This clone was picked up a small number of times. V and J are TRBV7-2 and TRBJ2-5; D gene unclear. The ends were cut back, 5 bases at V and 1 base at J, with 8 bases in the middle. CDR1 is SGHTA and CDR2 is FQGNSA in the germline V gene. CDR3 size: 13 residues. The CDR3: CASSPILQETQYF. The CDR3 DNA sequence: TGTGCCAGCAGCCCGATTCTCCAAGAGACCCAGTACTTC.

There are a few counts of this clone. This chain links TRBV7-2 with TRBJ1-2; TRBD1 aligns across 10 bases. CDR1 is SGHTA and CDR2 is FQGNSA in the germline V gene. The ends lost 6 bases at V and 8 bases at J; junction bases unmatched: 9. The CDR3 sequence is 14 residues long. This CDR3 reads CASRRDRDRGGYTF. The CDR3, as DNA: TGTGCCAGCAGAAGAGACCGGGACAGGGGAGGCTACACCTTC.

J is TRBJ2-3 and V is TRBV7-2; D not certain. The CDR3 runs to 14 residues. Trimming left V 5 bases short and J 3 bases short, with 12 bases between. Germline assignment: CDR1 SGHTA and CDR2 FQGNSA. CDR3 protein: CASSLRITTDTQYF. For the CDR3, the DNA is TGTGCCAGCAGCCTACGGATAACTACAGATACGCAGTATTTT.